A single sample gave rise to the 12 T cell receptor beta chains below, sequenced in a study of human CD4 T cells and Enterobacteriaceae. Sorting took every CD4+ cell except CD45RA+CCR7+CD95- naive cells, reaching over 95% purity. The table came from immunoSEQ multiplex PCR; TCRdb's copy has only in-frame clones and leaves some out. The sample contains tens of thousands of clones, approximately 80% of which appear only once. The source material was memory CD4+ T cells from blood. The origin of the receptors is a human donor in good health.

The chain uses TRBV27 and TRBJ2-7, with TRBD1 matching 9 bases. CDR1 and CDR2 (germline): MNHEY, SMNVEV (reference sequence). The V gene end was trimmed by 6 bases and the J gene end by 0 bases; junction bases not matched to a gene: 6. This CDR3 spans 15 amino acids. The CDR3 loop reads CASSRGTGISYEQYF. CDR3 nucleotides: TGTGCCAGCAGCCGAGGGACAGGGATCTCCTACGAGCAGTACTTC.

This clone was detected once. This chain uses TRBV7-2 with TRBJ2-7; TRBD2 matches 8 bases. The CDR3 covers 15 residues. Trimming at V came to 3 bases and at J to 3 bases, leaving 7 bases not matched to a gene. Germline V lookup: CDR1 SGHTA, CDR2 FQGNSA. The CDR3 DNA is TGTGCCAGCAGCTTCTGGGTTGCGGGAGGCTACGAGCAGTACTTC. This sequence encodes CASSFWVAGGYEQYF.

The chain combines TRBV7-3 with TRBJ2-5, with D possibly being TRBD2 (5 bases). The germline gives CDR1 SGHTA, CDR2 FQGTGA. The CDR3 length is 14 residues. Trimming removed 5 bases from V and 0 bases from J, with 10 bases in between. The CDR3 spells CASSPGGHQETQYF. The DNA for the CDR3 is TGTGCCAGCAGCCCCGGAGGACACCAAGAGACCCAGTACTTC.

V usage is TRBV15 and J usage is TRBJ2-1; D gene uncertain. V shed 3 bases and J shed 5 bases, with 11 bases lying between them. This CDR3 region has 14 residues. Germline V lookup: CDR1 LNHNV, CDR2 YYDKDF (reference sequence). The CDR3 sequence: CATSRVDADNEQFF. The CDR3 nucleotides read TGTGCCACCAGCAGGGTGGACGCAGACAATGAGCAGTTCTTC. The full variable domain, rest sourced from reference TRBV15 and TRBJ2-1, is DAMVIQNPRYQVTQFGKPVTLSCSQTLNHNVMYWYQQKSSQAPKLLFHYYDKDFNNEADTPDNFQSRRPNTSFCFLDIRSPGLGDTAMYLCATSRVDADNEQFFGPGTRLTVL.

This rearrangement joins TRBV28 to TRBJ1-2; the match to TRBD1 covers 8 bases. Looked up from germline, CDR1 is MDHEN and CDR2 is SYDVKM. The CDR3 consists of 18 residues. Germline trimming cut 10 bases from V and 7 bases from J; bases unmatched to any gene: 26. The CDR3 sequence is CATSLQFGVRDRRGGYTF. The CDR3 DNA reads TGTGCCACAAGTCTGCAGTTTGGGGTGAGGGACAGGCGAGGTGGCTACACCTTC.

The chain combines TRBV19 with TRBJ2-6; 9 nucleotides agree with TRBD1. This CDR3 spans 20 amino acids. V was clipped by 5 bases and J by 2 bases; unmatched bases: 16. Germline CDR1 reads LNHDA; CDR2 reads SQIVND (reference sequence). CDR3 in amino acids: CASSLPPLRTGAAGANVLTF. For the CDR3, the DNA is TGTGCCAGTAGTTTGCCCCCCCTGAGGACAGGGGCTGCTGGGGCCAACGTCCTGACTTTC.

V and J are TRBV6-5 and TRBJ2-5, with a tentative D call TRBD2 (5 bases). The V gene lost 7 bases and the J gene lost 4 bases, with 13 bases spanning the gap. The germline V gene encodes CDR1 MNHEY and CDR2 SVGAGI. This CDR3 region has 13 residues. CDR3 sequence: CASKKTGLETQYF. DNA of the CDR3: TGTGCCAGCAAAAAAACGGGGTTAGAGACCCAGTACTTC.

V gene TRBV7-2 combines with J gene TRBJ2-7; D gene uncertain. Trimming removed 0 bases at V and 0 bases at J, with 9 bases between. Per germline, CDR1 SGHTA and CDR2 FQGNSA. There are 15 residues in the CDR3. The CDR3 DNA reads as TGTGCCAGCAGCTTAGCACCAGGAACCTCCTACGAGCAGTACTTC. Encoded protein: CASSLAPGTSYEQYF.

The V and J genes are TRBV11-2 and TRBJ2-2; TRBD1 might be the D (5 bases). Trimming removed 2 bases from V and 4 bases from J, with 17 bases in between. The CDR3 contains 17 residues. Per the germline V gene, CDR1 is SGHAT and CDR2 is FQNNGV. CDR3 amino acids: CASSLRFPGQSTGELFF. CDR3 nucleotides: TGTGCCAGCAGCTTAAGATTTCCTGGACAAAGCACCGGGGAGCTGTTTTTT.

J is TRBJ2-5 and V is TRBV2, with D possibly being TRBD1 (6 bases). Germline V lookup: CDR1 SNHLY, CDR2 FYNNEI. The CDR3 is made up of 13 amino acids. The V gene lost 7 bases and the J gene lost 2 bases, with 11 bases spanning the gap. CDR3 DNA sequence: TGTGCCAGCACAGGACAGTTACAAGAGACCCAGTACTTC. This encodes CASTGQLQETQYF.

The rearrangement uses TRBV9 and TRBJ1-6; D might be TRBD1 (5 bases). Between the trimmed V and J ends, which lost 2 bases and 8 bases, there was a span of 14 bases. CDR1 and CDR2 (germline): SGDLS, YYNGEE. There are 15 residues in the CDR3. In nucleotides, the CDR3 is TGTGCCAGCAGCGTGTCTGACAGTCCACATTCACCCCTCCACTTT. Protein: CASSVSDSPHSPLHF.

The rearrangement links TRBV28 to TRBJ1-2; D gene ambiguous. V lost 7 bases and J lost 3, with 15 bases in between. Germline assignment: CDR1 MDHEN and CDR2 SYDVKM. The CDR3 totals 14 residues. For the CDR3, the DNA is TGTGCCAGCACCGGCACCAAGGCCCACTATGGCTACACCTTC. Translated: CASTGTKAHYGYTF.